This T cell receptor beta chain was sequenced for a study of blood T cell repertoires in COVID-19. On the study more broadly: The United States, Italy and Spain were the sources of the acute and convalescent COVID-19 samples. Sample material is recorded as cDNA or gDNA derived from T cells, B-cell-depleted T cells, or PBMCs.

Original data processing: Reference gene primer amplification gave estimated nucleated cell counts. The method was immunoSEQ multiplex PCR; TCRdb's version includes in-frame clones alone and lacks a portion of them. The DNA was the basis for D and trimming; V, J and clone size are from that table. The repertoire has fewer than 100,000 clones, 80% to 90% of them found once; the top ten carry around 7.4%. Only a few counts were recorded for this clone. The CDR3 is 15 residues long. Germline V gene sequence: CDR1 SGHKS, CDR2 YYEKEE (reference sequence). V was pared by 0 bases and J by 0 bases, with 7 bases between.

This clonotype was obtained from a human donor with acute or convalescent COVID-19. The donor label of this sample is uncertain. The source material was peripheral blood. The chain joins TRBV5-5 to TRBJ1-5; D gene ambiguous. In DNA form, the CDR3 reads TGTGCCAGCAGCTTGGAGGAGTATAGCAATCAGCCCCAGCATTTT. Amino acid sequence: CASSLEEYSNQPQHF. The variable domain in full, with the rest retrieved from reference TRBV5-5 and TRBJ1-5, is DAGVTQSPTHLIKTRGQQVTLRCSPISGHKSVSWYQQVLGQGPQFIFQYYEKEERGRGNFPDRFSARQFPNYSSELNVNALLLGDSALYLCASSLEEYSNQPQHFGDGTRLSIL.